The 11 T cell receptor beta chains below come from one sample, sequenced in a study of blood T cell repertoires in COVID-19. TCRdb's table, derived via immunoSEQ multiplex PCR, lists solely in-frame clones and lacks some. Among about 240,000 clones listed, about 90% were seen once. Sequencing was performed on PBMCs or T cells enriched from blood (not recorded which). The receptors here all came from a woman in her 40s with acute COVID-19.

The CDR3 DNA reads as TGTGCCACCAGCAGAGTCTTTAACAGCGAAGGAGGGACTGAAGCTTTCTTT. This translates into CATSRVFNSEGGTEAFF. This chain connects TRBV15 to TRBJ1-1; D ambiguous. V was pared by 1 base and J by 5 bases, with 20 bases between. This CDR3 is 17 amino acids long. The germline V gene encodes CDR1 LNHNV and CDR2 YYDKDF (reference sequence). The full variable domain, with the rest looked up from reference TRBV15 and TRBJ1-1, is DAMVIQNPRYQVTQFGKPVTLSCSQTLNHNVMYWYQQKSSQAPKLLFHYYDKDFNNEADTPDNFQSRRPNTSFCFLDIRSPGLGDTAMYLCATSRVFNSEGGTEAFFGQGTRLTVV.

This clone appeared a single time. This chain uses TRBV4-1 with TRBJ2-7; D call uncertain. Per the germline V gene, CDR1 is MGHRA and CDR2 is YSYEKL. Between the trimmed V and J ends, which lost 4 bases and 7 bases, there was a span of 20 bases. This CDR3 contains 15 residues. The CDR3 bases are TGCGCCAGCAGCCCCCAGACGGGTATTGGTCGGGAGCAGTACTTC. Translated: CASSPQTGIGREQYF.

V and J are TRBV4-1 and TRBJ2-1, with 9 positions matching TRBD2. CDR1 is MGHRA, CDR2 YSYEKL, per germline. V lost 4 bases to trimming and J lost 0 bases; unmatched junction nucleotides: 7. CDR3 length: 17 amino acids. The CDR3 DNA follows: TGCGCCAGCAGCCCGACTAGCGGCTTCCGCTCCTACAATGAGCAGTTCTTC. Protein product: CASSPTSGFRSYNEQFF.

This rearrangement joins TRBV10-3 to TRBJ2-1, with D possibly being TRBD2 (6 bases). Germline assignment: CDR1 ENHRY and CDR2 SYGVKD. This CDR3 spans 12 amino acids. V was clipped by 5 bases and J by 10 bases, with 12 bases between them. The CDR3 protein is CAISTLAAEQFF. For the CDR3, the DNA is TGTGCCATCAGTACACTAGCAGCCGAGCAGTTCTTC.

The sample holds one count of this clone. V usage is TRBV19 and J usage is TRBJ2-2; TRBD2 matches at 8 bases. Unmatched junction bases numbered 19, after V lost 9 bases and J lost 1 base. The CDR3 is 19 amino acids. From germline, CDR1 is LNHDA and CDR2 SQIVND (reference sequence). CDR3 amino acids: CASLFRLGSGRLNTGELFF. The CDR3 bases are TGTGCCAGCCTCTTCCGTTTAGGGAGCGGGAGATTGAACACCGGGGAGCTGTTTTTT.

The CDR3 sequence: CASRNRGNYGYTF. The CDR3, as DNA: TGTGCCAGCAGAAACAGGGGTAACTATGGCTACACCTTC. The J gene is TRBJ1-2, the V gene TRBV3-1 (or the pseudogene TRBV3-2); 7 bases are shared with TRBD1. The CDR3 contains 13 residues. V shed 6 bases and J 1 base; nucleotides not matched to a gene: 2. CDR1 is LGHDT, CDR2 YNNKEL, per germline (reference sequence).

The DNA for the CDR3 is TGTGCCAGCAGGCGCCAGGGCAGCAATGAGCAGTTCTTC. Translation gives CASRRQGSNEQFF. The rearrangement joins TRBV6-5 to TRBJ2-1, with D possibly TRBD1 on 5 matching bases. V gave up 6 bases and J gave up 6 bases, with 12 bases separating them. This CDR3 has 13 amino acids. Germline V gene lookup returns CDR1 MNHEY and CDR2 SVGAGI.

The CDR3 here is CASSLSGIYGYTF. The CDR3 coding sequence is TGCGCCAGCAGCTTGTCGGGAATCTATGGCTACACCTTC. The chain is built from TRBV5-1 and TRBJ1-2, with D unclear. Between the trimmed V and J ends, which lost 1 base and 4 bases, there was a span of 8 bases. CDR1 and CDR2 (germline): SGHRS, YFSETQ. The CDR3 is 13 amino acids.

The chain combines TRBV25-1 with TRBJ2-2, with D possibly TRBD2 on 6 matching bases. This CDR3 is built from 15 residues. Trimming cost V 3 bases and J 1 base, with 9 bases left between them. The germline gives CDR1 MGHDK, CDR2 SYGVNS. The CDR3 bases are TGTGCCAGCAGTGAGTTGGGGGGGAACACCGGGGAGCTGTTTTTT. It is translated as CASSELGGNTGELFF.

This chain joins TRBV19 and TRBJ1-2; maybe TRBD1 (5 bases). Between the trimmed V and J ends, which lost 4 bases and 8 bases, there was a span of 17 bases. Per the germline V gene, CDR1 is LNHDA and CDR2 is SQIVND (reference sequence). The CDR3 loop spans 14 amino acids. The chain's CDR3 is CASSTPLTVRGYTF. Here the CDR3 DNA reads TGTGCCAGTAGTACCCCGTTGACAGTACGCGGCTACACCTTC. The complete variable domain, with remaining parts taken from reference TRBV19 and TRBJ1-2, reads DGGITQSPKYLFRKEGQNVTLSCEQNLNHDAMYWYRQDPGQGLRLIYYSQIVNDFQKGDIAEGYSVSREKKESFPLTVTSAQKNPTAFYLCASSTPLTVRGYTFGSGTRLTVV.

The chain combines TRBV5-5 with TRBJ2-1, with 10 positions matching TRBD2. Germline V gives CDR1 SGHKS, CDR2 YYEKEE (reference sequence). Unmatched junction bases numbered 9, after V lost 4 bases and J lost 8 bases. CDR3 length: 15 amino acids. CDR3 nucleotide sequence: TGTGCCAGCAGCAACCTAGCGGGAGTTGTGGATGAGCAGTTCTTC. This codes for CASSNLAGVVDEQFF.